This T cell receptor (beta chain) was profiled in a study of blood T cell repertoires in COVID-19. Study context: Sources were T cells, B-cell-depleted T cells, or PBMCs; the material itself was cDNA or gDNA.

The table lists this clone with a count of one. Original handling: Reference gene primer amplification gave estimated nucleated cell counts. The method was immunoSEQ multiplex PCR; TCRdb's version includes in-frame clones alone and lacks a portion of them. D and trimming come from the DNA, and the V and J calls and clone size come from that table. Of roughly 250,000 clones in the sample, about four fifths were seen once. V lost 5 bases and J lost 1, with 9 bases in between. The CDR3 has 14 amino acids. Germline assignment: CDR1 SNHLY and CDR2 FYNNEI. The sequencing input was peripheral blood. The V call is TRBV2, the J call TRBJ1-3; the D is unclear. This clonotype was sampled from a woman in her seventies with acute or convalescent COVID-19. This CDR3 reads CASSYVRSGNTIYF. CDR3 in DNA: TGTGCCAGCAGTTACGTGAGGTCTGGAAACACCATATATTTT.